This is a list of T cell receptor beta chains from one sample in a study of T-cell reconstitution after alpha-beta-depleted transplantation in children. TCRdb processed the PCR reads anew with MiXCR; each CDR3 protein has one entry. The sample consists of a few hundred thousand distinct CDR3 sequences, roughly 13% of them appearing once. This sample comprised PBMCs, mostly from graft donor cells, obtained 360 days after TCRalphabeta/CD19-depleted stem cell transplant. These receptor sequences come from a male patient between 5 and 17 years old who had a stem cell transplant for acute myeloid leukemia, so the T cells may come from the graft donor. Each CDR3 is given with its conserved first and last residue. The order of the fields is clone size, J gene, V gene, D gene, CDR3 protein, CDR3 DNA. The D gene is left open where the match is weak. Expanded clones get a size class; other rows say once, few or many, or leave the size out.

abundance: many
j_gene: TRBJ1-1
v_gene: TRBV29-1
d_gene: .
CDR3aa: CSVEYNRAEAFF
CDR3nt: TGCAGCGTTGAATACAATAGGGCTGAAGCTTTCTTT

abundance: .
j_gene: TRBJ2-3
v_gene: TRBV20-1
d_gene: .
CDR3aa: CSARAASSSTDTQYF
CDR3nt: TGCAGTGCTAGAGCGGCTAGCTCTAGCACAGATACGCAGTATTTT

abundance: few
j_gene: TRBJ1-4
v_gene: TRBV25-1
d_gene: .
CDR3aa: CASSEETITNEKLFF
CDR3nt: TGTGCCAGCAGTGAAGAGACGATAACTAATGAAAAACTGTTTTTT

abundance: few
j_gene: TRBJ2-3
v_gene: TRBV11-2
d_gene: TRBD1
CDR3aa: CASSFWTGTDTQYF
CDR3nt: TGTGCCAGCAGCTTTTGGACAGGAACAGATACGCAGTATTTT

abundance: few
j_gene: TRBJ1-2
v_gene: TRBV29-1
d_gene: .
CDR3aa: CSVTRSEQYGYTF
CDR3nt: TGCAGCGTTACCCGTAGCGAGCAATATGGCTACACCTTC

abundance: .
j_gene: TRBJ1-1
v_gene: TRBV20-1
d_gene: TRBD1
CDR3aa: CSAASGQTYTEAFF
CDR3nt: TGCAGTGCAGCTTCGGGACAGACATACACTGAAGCTTTCTTT

abundance: few
j_gene: TRBJ1-5
v_gene: TRBV30
d_gene: TRBD1
CDR3aa: CAWRAGTANQPQHF
CDR3nt: TGTGCCTGGAGAGCCGGGACAGCAAATCAGCCCCAGCATTTT

abundance: .
j_gene: TRBJ1-1
v_gene: TRBV29-1
d_gene: TRBD1
CDR3aa: CSVQGGVNTEAFF
CDR3nt: TGCAGCGTTCAGGGGGGCGTGAACACTGAAGCTTTCTTT

abundance: many
j_gene: TRBJ2-7
v_gene: TRBV24-1
d_gene: .
CDR3aa: CATSDPSYEQYF
CDR3nt: TGTGCCACCAGTGATCCGTCCTACGAGCAGTACTTC

abundance: many
j_gene: TRBJ2-1
v_gene: TRBV28
d_gene: .
CDR3aa: CASSWTKGYNEQFF
CDR3nt: TGTGCCAGCAGTTGGACTAAGGGTTACAATGAGCAGTTCTTC

abundance: .
j_gene: TRBJ1-2
v_gene: TRBV28
d_gene: .
CDR3aa: CASRPVNNYGYTF
CDR3nt: TGTGCCAGCAGGCCGGTCAATAACTATGGCTACACCTTC

abundance: .
j_gene: TRBJ2-7
v_gene: TRBV5-5
d_gene: TRBD2
CDR3aa: CASSLAGGNGYEQYF
CDR3nt: TGTGCCAGCAGCTTGGCCGGGGGGAATGGCTACGAGCAGTACTTC

abundance: few
j_gene: TRBJ2-7
v_gene: TRBV7-9
d_gene: .
CDR3aa: CASSPMGRSSGEQYF
CDR3nt: TGTGCCAGCAGCCCCATGGGACGGTCGAGTGGCGAGCAGTACTTC

abundance: few
j_gene: TRBJ2-1
v_gene: TRBV29-1
d_gene: TRBD2
CDR3aa: CSVAIAGGPHEQFF
CDR3nt: TGCAGCGTTGCAATAGCGGGAGGGCCCCATGAGCAGTTCTTC

abundance: few
j_gene: TRBJ2-2
v_gene: TRBV5-6
d_gene: .
CDR3aa: CASSFLGPGGELFF
CDR3nt: TGTGCCAGCAGCTTCCTCGGGCCTGGCGGGGAGCTGTTTTTT

abundance: .
j_gene: TRBJ1-5
v_gene: TRBV20-1
d_gene: .
CDR3aa: CSAREGGWGNQPQHF
CDR3nt: TGCAGTGCTAGAGAGGGGGGCTGGGGCAATCAGCCCCAGCATTTT

abundance: .
j_gene: TRBJ2-1
v_gene: TRBV20-1
d_gene: TRBD2
CDR3aa: CSATRPSGPYNEQFF
CDR3nt: TGCAGTGCCACCAGGCCTAGCGGACCCTACAATGAGCAGTTCTTC

abundance: .
j_gene: TRBJ1-5
v_gene: TRBV6-1
d_gene: TRBD1
CDR3aa: CASSPDQTGFRQPQHF
CDR3nt: TGTGCCAGCAGCCCGGATCAGACAGGGTTCCGTCAGCCCCAGCATTTT

abundance: many
j_gene: TRBJ1-1
v_gene: TRBV6-2/TRBV6-3
d_gene: TRBD1
CDR3aa: CASSYWGTGNTEAFF
CDR3nt: TGTGCCAGCAGTTACTGGGGGACAGGGAACACTGAAGCTTTCTTT

abundance: .
j_gene: TRBJ1-1
v_gene: TRBV7-8
d_gene: TRBD1
CDR3aa: CASSLRQGAVDTEAFF
CDR3nt: TGTGCCAGCAGCTTAAGACAGGGGGCCGTAGACACTGAAGCTTTCTTT

abundance: few
j_gene: TRBJ2-7
v_gene: TRBV6-2/TRBV6-3
d_gene: .
CDR3aa: CASSYSWLVYEQYF
CDR3nt: TGTGCCAGCAGTTACTCTTGGCTAGTCTACGAGCAGTACTTC

abundance: many
j_gene: TRBJ2-3
v_gene: TRBV7-9
d_gene: .
CDR3aa: CASSLAEYTQYF
CDR3nt: TGTGCCAGCAGCTTAGCGGAATATACGCAGTATTTT

abundance: few
j_gene: TRBJ2-7
v_gene: TRBV28
d_gene: TRBD2
CDR3aa: CASSRSGGIYEQYF
CDR3nt: TGTGCCAGCAGTAGGAGCGGGGGAATCTACGAGCAGTACTTC

abundance: many
j_gene: TRBJ2-1
v_gene: TRBV30
d_gene: TRBD2
CDR3aa: CAWSPRLAETVFF
CDR3nt: TGTGCCTGGAGTCCTCGACTAGCGGAAACGGTGTTCTTC

abundance: few
j_gene: TRBJ1-5
v_gene: TRBV20-1
d_gene: TRBD1
CDR3aa: CSAEVGQGASQPQHF
CDR3nt: TGCAGTGCCGAGGTTGGACAGGGGGCATCCCAGCCCCAGCATTTT

abundance: .
j_gene: TRBJ1-6
v_gene: TRBV12-3/TRBV12-4
d_gene: .
CDR3aa: CASSLDPDSPLHF
CDR3nt: TGTGCCAGCAGTTTAGACCCGGATTCACCCCTCCACTTT

abundance: few
j_gene: TRBJ2-2
v_gene: TRBV7-8
d_gene: TRBD2
CDR3aa: CATPSGSLWTGELFF
CDR3nt: TGTGCCACCCCGAGCGGGAGTTTATGGACCGGGGAGCTGTTTTTT

abundance: .
j_gene: TRBJ1-1
v_gene: TRBV7-8
d_gene: .
CDR3aa: CASSHRVGTEAFF
CDR3nt: TGTGCCAGCAGCCACAGGGTGGGCACTGAAGCTTTCTTT

abundance: few
j_gene: TRBJ1-5
v_gene: TRBV7-9
d_gene: TRBD1
CDR3aa: CASSLGQGASQPQHF
CDR3nt: TGTGCCAGCAGCTTAGGCCAGGGGGCATCTCAGCCCCAGCATTTT

abundance: few
j_gene: TRBJ2-5
v_gene: TRBV5-1
d_gene: .
CDR3aa: CASKGRETQYF
CDR3nt: TGCGCCAGCAAGGGCCGGGAGACCCAGTACTTC

abundance: .
j_gene: TRBJ2-1
v_gene: TRBV6-1
d_gene: .
CDR3aa: CASRDRAQGSNEQFF
CDR3nt: TGTGCCAGCAGGGACCGGGCTCAGGGGAGCAATGAGCAGTTCTTC

abundance: few
j_gene: TRBJ2-2
v_gene: TRBV29-1
d_gene: .
CDR3aa: CSVESGWATGELFF
CDR3nt: TGCAGCGTTGAAAGCGGTTGGGCTACCGGGGAGCTGTTTTTT

abundance: few
j_gene: TRBJ2-1
v_gene: TRBV4-3
d_gene: .
CDR3aa: CASSQAPGGGISYNEQFF
CDR3nt: TGCGCCAGCAGCCAAGCCCCTGGGGGCGGGATATCCTACAATGAGCAGTTCTTC

abundance: many
j_gene: TRBJ2-7
v_gene: TRBV12-3/TRBV12-4
d_gene: .
CDR3aa: CASSSTLSYEQYF
CDR3nt: TGTGCCAGCAGTTCGACACTCTCCTACGAGCAGTACTTC

abundance: many
j_gene: TRBJ2-5
v_gene: TRBV20-1
d_gene: .
CDR3aa: CSARVWVVQETQYF
CDR3nt: TGCAGTGCTAGAGTCTGGGTAGTCCAAGAGACCCAGTACTTC

abundance: .
j_gene: TRBJ1-1
v_gene: TRBV5-1
d_gene: .
CDR3aa: CASSLVGGAGTEAFF
CDR3nt: TGCGCCAGCAGCTTGGTTGGGGGTGCCGGCACTGAAGCTTTCTTT

abundance: .
j_gene: TRBJ2-3
v_gene: TRBV18
d_gene: TRBD1
CDR3aa: CASSPVEGAYF
CDR3nt: TGTGCCAGCTCACCAGTCGAGGGGGCGTATTTT

abundance: .
j_gene: TRBJ2-3
v_gene: TRBV27
d_gene: TRBD2
CDR3aa: CASNYLAGGYTQYF
CDR3nt: TGTGCCAGCAACTACCTAGCGGGGGGATATACGCAGTATTTT

abundance: few
j_gene: TRBJ2-7
v_gene: TRBV3-1
d_gene: .
CDR3aa: CASRGAYEQYF
CDR3nt: TGTGCCAGCAGGGGGGCCTACGAGCAGTACTTC

abundance: few
j_gene: TRBJ2-2
v_gene: TRBV29-1
d_gene: TRBD2
CDR3aa: CSVGHSGGFGNTGELFF
CDR3nt: TGCAGCGTTGGACATAGCGGGGGGTTTGGGAACACCGGGGAGCTGTTTTTT

abundance: few
j_gene: TRBJ2-5
v_gene: TRBV20-1
d_gene: .
CDR3aa: CSAALQETQYF
CDR3nt: TGCAGTGCGGCACTGCAAGAGACCCAGTACTTC

abundance: .
j_gene: TRBJ2-5
v_gene: TRBV19
d_gene: .
CDR3aa: CASSIDPGQETQYF
CDR3nt: TGTGCCAGTAGTATAGACCCGGGCCAAGAGACCCAGTACTTC

abundance: .
j_gene: TRBJ2-2
v_gene: TRBV2
d_gene: .
CDR3aa: CASSEPFGGRIGELFF
CDR3nt: TGTGCCAGCAGTGAACCCTTTGGGGGGCGGATCGGGGAGCTGTTTTTT

abundance: few
j_gene: TRBJ2-1
v_gene: TRBV12-3/TRBV12-4
d_gene: TRBD2
CDR3aa: CASSVLAGEGEQFF
CDR3nt: TGTGCCAGCAGCGTACTAGCGGGAGAGGGTGAGCAGTTCTTC

abundance: many
j_gene: TRBJ1-2
v_gene: TRBV28
d_gene: .
CDR3aa: CASSLNSYGYTF
CDR3nt: TGTGCCAGCAGTTTAAACTCCTATGGCTACACCTTC

abundance: few
j_gene: TRBJ2-1
v_gene: TRBV20-1
d_gene: .
CDR3aa: CSARDRFYNEQFF
CDR3nt: TGCAGTGCTAGAGATAGGTTCTACAATGAGCAGTTCTTC

abundance: many
j_gene: TRBJ2-1
v_gene: TRBV27
d_gene: .
CDR3aa: CASSFSAQSSYNEQFF
CDR3nt: TGTGCCAGCAGTTTTTCGGCCCAGAGCTCCTACAATGAGCAGTTCTTC

abundance: few
j_gene: TRBJ2-3
v_gene: TRBV5-1
d_gene: TRBD2
CDR3aa: CASSQRRLAPTDTQYF
CDR3nt: TGCGCCAGCAGCCAAAGGAGACTAGCGCCAACAGATACGCAGTATTTT

abundance: few
j_gene: TRBJ2-1
v_gene: TRBV14
d_gene: .
CDR3aa: CASSQDPSWVHSYNEQFF
CDR3nt: TGTGCCAGCAGCCAAGATCCAAGTTGGGTCCACTCCTACAATGAGCAGTTCTTC

abundance: few
j_gene: TRBJ1-1
v_gene: TRBV6-2/TRBV6-3
d_gene: .
CDR3aa: CASSYPRLILNTEAFF
CDR3nt: TGTGCCAGCAGTTACCCGAGACTAATCTTGAACACTGAAGCTTTCTTT

abundance: few
j_gene: TRBJ2-6
v_gene: TRBV12-3/TRBV12-4
d_gene: .
CDR3aa: CASSLQGPSGANVLTF
CDR3nt: TGTGCCAGCAGTTTACAGGGTCCCTCTGGGGCCAACGTCCTGACTTTC

abundance: .
j_gene: TRBJ2-7
v_gene: TRBV11-2
d_gene: .
CDR3aa: CASTAVFRYEQYF
CDR3nt: TGTGCCAGCACCGCGGTATTCCGGTACGAGCAGTACTTC